The 18 T cell receptor beta chains below all came from one sample that was sequenced in a study of shared clonotypes between healthy human individuals. Assay used: immunoSEQ multiplex PCR; TCRdb lists only in-frame clones, some missing. The sample lists 950,000 to 1,100,000 clones, about 80% occurring once. Sequenced input: memory CD4+ T cells from PBMCs. The subset is: CD45RA-negative fraction. Receptors were obtained from a man between 18 and 35 years old in good health. Some clones in this sample may be carry-over from other donors' samples.

The sample holds one count of this clone. The chain couples TRBV30 to TRBJ1-1; D remains ambiguous. Per the germline V gene, CDR1 is GTSNPN and CDR2 is SVGIG (reference sequence). There are 11 residues in the CDR3. V dropped 4 bases and J dropped 4 bases, with 7 bases sitting between them. CDR3: CAWTSVTEAFF. The CDR3 DNA reads TGTGCCTGGACCTCCGTCACTGAAGCTTTCTTT.

The chain is built from TRBV30 and TRBJ2-7; no clear D. This CDR3 contains 13 residues. The V end lost 1 base, the J end lost 4 bases, and 11 bases lay between the germline ends. Germline V gene sequence: CDR1 GTSNPN, CDR2 SVGIG (reference sequence). The CDR3 reads CAWSGWAAYEQYF. In DNA, the CDR3 is TGTGCCTGGAGTGGGTGGGCCGCGTACGAGCAGTACTTC.

In its sample, this clone was seen a few times. The chain has TRBV14 and TRBJ1-1, with D unclear. The germline CDR1 and CDR2 sequences are SGHDN and FVKESK. V lost 5 bases and J lost 1, with 8 bases in between. This CDR3 has 13 residues. This chain's CDR3 is CASSVQRNTEAFF. In nucleotides, the CDR3 is TGTGCCAGCAGCGTACAGAGGAACACTGAAGCTTTCTTT.

The chain has TRBV7-2 and TRBJ1-2, with unresolved D. CDR3 length: 14 residues. V was shortened by 1 base and J by 8 bases, with 14 bases between the two germline ends. From germline, CDR1 is SGHTA and CDR2 FQGNSA. The DNA for the CDR3 is TGTGCCAGCAGCTTAGAGGCAGACTCAGGCGGCTACACCTTC. Protein: CASSLEADSGGYTF.

The CDR3 coding sequence is TGTGCCAGCAGCTTAGGTTGGGAGGGGTTCACCGGGGAGCTGTTTTTT. As protein: CASSLGWEGFTGELFF. The V and J genes are TRBV11-3 and TRBJ2-2; 7 bases agree with TRBD2. This CDR3 is 16 amino acids long. The V gene end was trimmed by 1 base and the J gene end by 4 bases; junction bases not matched to a gene: 6. The V gene's germline CDR1 is SGHNT and CDR2 YENEEA.

The V gene is TRBV6-1, the J gene TRBJ1-5, with unresolved D. This CDR3 region has 14 residues. Deletions cut 1 base from V and 6 bases from J, with 10 bases between. The germline V gene has CDR1 MNHNS and CDR2 SASEGT. The CDR3 region has the DNA TGTGCCAGCAGTGAAGGTGTGAATGGTCAGCCCCAGCATTTT. Its protein product is CASSEGVNGQPQHF.

The gene calls are TRBV28 and TRBJ2-2, with TRBD2 identical over 11 bases. V was clipped by 10 bases and J by 5 bases; unmatched bases: 6. Germline V CDR1 and CDR2: MDHEN, SYDVKM. This CDR3 has 14 residues. The CDR3 reads CATPRTSGTGELFF. The CDR3 DNA follows: TGTGCCACCCCTAGGACTAGCGGGACCGGGGAGCTGTTTTTT.

The gene calls are TRBV28 and TRBJ1-2; D remains ambiguous. The V end lost 5 bases, the J end lost 2 bases, and 18 bases lay between the germline ends. The V gene's germline CDR1 is MDHEN and CDR2 SYDVKM. The CDR3 totals 16 residues. CDR3 nucleotides: TGTGCCAGCAGTCTTCGGGAGCGCCGAGCCAACTATGGCTACACCTTC. Translating it yields CASSLRERRANYGYTF.

This chain links TRBV9 with TRBJ1-3; D is ambiguous. V dropped 6 bases and J dropped 0 bases, with 13 bases sitting between them. The CDR3 consists of 15 residues. CDR1 is SGDLS, CDR2 YYNGEE, per germline. The CDR3 bases are TGTGCCAGCACCAGATGGGATTCCTCTGGAAACACCATATATTTT. This gives the protein CASTRWDSSGNTIYF.

The sample holds a few counts of this clone. The chain carries TRBV21-1 and TRBJ1-3; the table's D call TRBD1 went unverified against the DNA. TRBV21-1 is deemed a pseudogene. CDR3 length: 19 amino acids. The CDR3 nucleotides are TGTGCCAGCAGCAAAGTCCGGATGGCAGGGAATCCCTCTGGAAACACCATATATTTT. The encoded protein is CASSKVRMAGNPSGNTIYF.

This clone has only a few counts. This chain connects TRBV2 to TRBJ2-6, with 7 bases matching TRBD1. The length of the CDR3 is 18 residues. V was pared by 3 bases and J by 3 bases, with 11 bases of the junction left unmatched. Germline V lookup: CDR1 SNHLY, CDR2 FYNNEI. The CDR3 DNA reads as TGTGCCAGCAGTGACGGTCCCGGGACAGTCTTTGGGGCCAACGTCCTGACTTTC. Protein sequence: CASSDGPGTVFGANVLTF.

V gene TRBV29-1 combines with J gene TRBJ2-7; D remains unclear. V was trimmed by 5 bases and J by 1 base, leaving 12 bases between them. This CDR3 has 13 amino acids. CDR1 and CDR2 from the germline V gene are SQVTM and ANQGSEA. The CDR3 loop reads CSVSSSPSYEQYF. CDR3 DNA sequence: TGCAGCGTTAGTTCCAGCCCTTCCTACGAGCAGTACTTC.

This clone appeared a single time. The chain links TRBV11-2 to TRBJ2-1; D is unclear. The CDR3 is made up of 13 amino acids. CDR1 is SGHAT, CDR2 FQNNGV, per germline. Trimming took off 3 bases at V and 4 bases at J, with 7 bases between the two ends. The CDR3 DNA reads as TGTGCCAGCAGCTTCACTGAATACAATGAGCAGTTCTTC. Its protein is CASSFTEYNEQFF.

A note on this clone: A much larger clone is a single base away; this may be a read error. At the DNA level, this CDR3 is encoded by other sequences in the same sample as well. This chain joins TRBV27 and TRBJ1-1; 7 bases are shared with TRBD1. Germline assignment: CDR1 MNHEY and CDR2 SMNVEV (reference sequence). The CDR3 extends over 14 amino acids. The junction had 1 base not matched to a gene; V was cut back by 2 bases and J by 1 base. The CDR3 sequence is CASSLRQGNTEAFF. CDR3 bases: TGTGCCAGCAGTTTAAGACAGGGGAACACTGAAGCTTTCTTT.

The chain joins TRBV14 to TRBJ2-5; the D is unclear. Between the trimmed V and J ends, which lost 2 bases and 5 bases, there was a span of 15 bases. From germline, CDR1 is SGHDN and CDR2 FVKESK. This CDR3 region has 15 residues. Here the CDR3 reads CASSQSKGAWETQYF. CDR3 DNA sequence: TGTGCCAGCAGCCAATCAAAGGGCGCCTGGGAGACCCAGTACTTC.

The chain employs TRBV15 and TRBJ2-2; D possibly matches TRBD1 or TRBD2 (5 bases each). There are 15 residues in the CDR3. V lost 7 bases to trimming and J lost 3 bases, with 15 bases between them. The germline V gene encodes CDR1 LNHNV and CDR2 YYDKDF (reference sequence). In DNA, the CDR3 is TGTGCCACCAAGTCGGGACCCTACTACACCGGGGAGCTGTTTTTT. Its protein is CATKSGPYYTGELFF.

In the case of this clone: This may stem from a read error, because a much larger clone lies one nucleotide away. The rearrangement uses TRBV5-1 and TRBJ1-1; D is perhaps TRBD1 (6 bases). Between the trimmed V and J ends, which lost 2 bases and 1 base, there was a span of 12 bases. Germline values: CDR1 SGHRS, CDR2 YFSETQ. This CDR3 has 15 amino acids. The CDR3 region is CASSFTGDTNTEAFF. In DNA form, the CDR3 reads TGCGCCAGCAGCTTTACCGGGGACACGAACACTGAAGCTTTCTTT.

The chain carries TRBV5-1 and TRBJ2-5, with D perhaps being TRBD1 or TRBD2 (5 bases each). The CDR3 runs to 13 residues. Germline V lookup: CDR1 SGHRS, CDR2 YFSETQ. The V end lost 4 bases, the J end lost 7 bases, and 14 bases lay between the germline ends. CDR3 bases: TGCGCCAGCAGCGGGGGTCTAACGGGGACCCAGTACTTC. Translated, it gives CASSGGLTGTQYF.